Listed below are T cell receptor beta chains from one sample, sequenced in a study of neurological immune-mediated disorders. TCRdb reanalysed the 5' RACE reads using MiXCR and keeps one entry per CDR3 protein. Of about 42,000 distinct CDR3 sequences listed, about 22% were seen once; the top ten hold about 4.1%. Specimen: PBMCs. Every receptor here comes from a man between 60 and 75 years old with HTLV-1-associated myelopathy (HAM/TSP). Each CDR3 is given with its conserved first and last residue. The order of the fields is J gene, V gene, D gene, clone size, CDR3 DNA, CDR3 protein. D genes are given only for firm matches. Clone sizes are given selectively: once, few, many, or a class where the clone is expanded.

>TRBJ2-2|TRBV10-3|TRBD1|.
TGTGCCATCACGGAGACAGGGGCCACCGGGGAGCTGTTTTTT
CAITETGATGELFF
>TRBJ2-5|TRBV6-1|.|many
TGTGCCAGCAGTGAAGGGGTAACTTTCCCGTCCCAGTACTTC
CASSEGVTFPSQYF
>TRBJ1-1|TRBV28|.|.
TGTGCCAGCATTGCCGGGACGGACCAGCGATCGGCTTTCTTT
CASIAGTDQRSAFF
>TRBJ2-3|TRBV12-3/TRBV12-4|.|many
TGTGCCAGCAGTTTACACGGGGGAGTTGCAGATACGCAGTATTTT
CASSLHGGVADTQYF
>TRBJ1-5|TRBV12-3/TRBV12-4|TRBD1|many
TGTGCCAGCAGCAAGACAGGGGGCGGTCAGCCCCAGCATTTT
CASSKTGGGQPQHF
>TRBJ2-5|TRBV12-3/TRBV12-4|TRBD2|many
TGTGCCAGCAGCTCAAACGCCCGGACTAGCGGTGCCCCCTACTTC
CASSSNARTSGAPYF
>TRBJ2-3|TRBV20-1|TRBD2|many
TGCAGTGCTATGCGGGAGGGGGGGTACACAGATACGCAGTATTTT
CSAMREGGYTDTQYF
>TRBJ2-5|TRBV7-6|TRBD2|.
TGTGCCAGCAGCCCTAGCGGGAGTGTAGAGACCCAGTACTTC
CASSPSGSVETQYF
>TRBJ1-2|TRBV29-1|.|many
TGCAGCGTAAGCGCCAGTACTAACTATGGCTACACCTTC
CSVSASTNYGYTF
>TRBJ2-7|TRBV3-1|.|many
TGTGCCAGCAGCCCCTCGCGGCGCGGGGCCGAGCAGTACTTC
CASSPSRRGAEQYF
>TRBJ2-3|TRBV20-1|TRBD2|medium-sized
TGCAGTGCTAGAGATGGCTCTAGCGGGAGGGATCCGCAGTATTTT
CSARDGSSGRDPQYF
>TRBJ2-7|TRBV5-1|TRBD2|.
TGCGCCGGCAGCTTCACCGGGACTAGCTACTACGAGCAGTACTTC
CAGSFTGTSYYEQYF
>TRBJ2-5|TRBV12-5|.|.
TGTGCTAGTGGTTTGGTACTTTTCGGGGCCCGGAAAGAGACCCAGTACTTC
CASGLVLFGARKETQYF
>TRBJ1-4|TRBV10-3|.|many
TGTGCCATCAGTGACTCTGCCATTACCGCCTCTTCTTTAGGGGCAACTAATGAAAAACTGTTTTTT
CAISDSAITASSLGATNEKLFF
>TRBJ2-1|TRBV18|.|.
TGTGCCAGCTCACCAGGCAGGGGGGCCACCTACAATGAGCAGTTCTTC
CASSPGRGATYNEQFF
>TRBJ2-1|TRBV6-5|TRBD1|many
TGTGCCAGCAGTCGAAGGACAGGGGAAAGGCACAATGAGCAGTTCTTC
CASSRRTGERHNEQFF
>TRBJ1-5|TRBV29-1|.|many
TGCAGCGTTGCGGGTGTACAGGGTGAGCAGCCCCAGCATTTT
CSVAGVQGEQPQHF
>TRBJ2-1|TRBV12-3/TRBV12-4|TRBD2|.
TGTGCCAGCAGTTCCCCCGTTGCCCTAGCGGGGGGAGGCAATGAGCAGTTCTTC
CASSSPVALAGGGNEQFF
>TRBJ2-2|TRBV7-3|.|many
TGTGCCAGCAGCTTAACGGATCACACCGGGGAGCTGTTTTTT
CASSLTDHTGELFF
>TRBJ2-3|TRBV12-3/TRBV12-4|.|.
TGTGCCAGCGGCAGGGGAGCGAGGTCCACAGATACGCAGTATTTT
CASGRGARSTDTQYF
>TRBJ2-1|TRBV28|TRBD2|many
TGTGCCAGCAGATCCCGGACTAGCGGGCGCAATGAGCAGTTCTTC
CASRSRTSGRNEQFF
>TRBJ2-1|TRBV7-3|TRBD2|many
TGTGCCAGCAGCCCCGGGCGGGAGAATGAGCAGTTCTTC
CASSPGRENEQFF
>TRBJ1-5|TRBV5-5|.|many
TGTGCCAGCAGCTTTGCGCCCAACTTTAATCAGCCCCAGCATTTT
CASSFAPNFNQPQHF
>TRBJ1-5|TRBV20-1|.|few
TGCAGTGCTATCATACAGGGTGATGGCAATCAGCCCCAGCATTTT
CSAIIQGDGNQPQHF
>TRBJ1-5|TRBV28|.|.
TGTGCCAGCATGGGAGGGGGAAGTCAGCCCCAGCATTTT
CASMGGGSQPQHF
>TRBJ2-2|TRBV5-5|.|many
TGTGCCAGCAGCTTGTCAGGCACCGGGGAGCTGTTTTTT
CASSLSGTGELFF
>TRBJ2-1|TRBV5-1|.|many
TGCGCCAGCAGCGAACAGGTGAATGAGCAGTTCTTC
CASSEQVNEQFF
>TRBJ2-1|TRBV7-9|.|.
TGTGCCAGCAGCCCTCTCAAGGGGGTCAATGAGCAGTTCTTC
CASSPLKGVNEQFF
>TRBJ2-7|TRBV12-5|TRBD2|many
TGTGCTAGTGGTTTGGGACTAGCGGGAGTTTACGAGCAGTACTTC
CASGLGLAGVYEQYF
>TRBJ2-7|TRBV5-6|.|.
TGTGCCAGCCCGCTAGCTACTTCCTACGAGCAGTACTTC
CASPLATSYEQYF
>TRBJ1-6|TRBV3-1|.|many
TGTGCCAGCAGCGGGGGACTTTGGGGCAATTCACCCCTCCACTTT
CASSGGLWGNSPLHF
>TRBJ2-1|TRBV7-9|TRBD2|.
TGCGCCAGCCGGGAGGCGTACCTATCAGATGAGCCGTTCTTC
CASREAYLSDEPFF
>TRBJ2-1|TRBV20-1|.|many
TGCAGTGCTAGAGATCCATCCTCCTCTGACTTGGAGCAGTTCTTC
CSARDPSSSDLEQFF
>TRBJ2-2|TRBV12-3/TRBV12-4|TRBD2|many
TGTGCCAGCAGTAGGGGACTAGCGGGAACCGGGGAGCTGTTTTTT
CASSRGLAGTGELFF
>TRBJ2-3|TRBV20-1|.|many
TGCAGTGCTATCGGTCCAACCCCAGATACGCAGTATTTT
CSAIGPTPDTQYF
>TRBJ2-5|TRBV5-1|TRBD1|many
TGCGCCAGCAGCACAGGGGTGTCGGAAGAGACCCAGTACTTC
CASSTGVSEETQYF
>TRBJ2-5|TRBV5-1|.|many
TGCGCCAGCAGCTTGGAGCAGGGCACTCAGGAGACCCAGTACTTC
CASSLEQGTQETQYF
>TRBJ2-3|TRBV20-1|.|many
TGCAGCGTCAAAGGGGAGAGCACAGATACGCAGTATTTT
CSVKGESTDTQYF
>TRBJ2-7|TRBV28|.|.
TGTGCCAACAACCAGCAGGGAGATCCGGCCTACGAGCAGTATTTC
CANNQQGDPAYEQYF
>TRBJ2-3|TRBV4-1|.|many
TGCGCCAGCAGCCAGAAGCCGGGCCAAGGAGCGTATTTT
CASSQKPGQGAYF
>TRBJ1-1|TRBV4-1|TRBD1|many
TGCGCCAGTCGACAGGGAAAGGGCACTGAAGCTTTCTTT
CASRQGKGTEAFF
>TRBJ2-3|TRBV7-6|.|many
TGTGCCAGCAGCTTAAATAAGGGAGATACGCAGTATTTT
CASSLNKGDTQYF
>TRBJ2-5|TRBV20-1|TRBD1|many
TGCAGTGCTAGAAACCAAGGGACAGGTCAAGAGACCCAGTACTTC
CSARNQGTGQETQYF
>TRBJ2-1|TRBV5-1|.|many
TGCGCCAGCAGCTTGGCCGGGAGTACCCAGGGGAATGAGCAGTTCTTC
CASSLAGSTQGNEQFF
>TRBJ2-6|TRBV5-1|.|.
TGCGCCAGCAGCAAGGCGACTGGGGCCAACGTCCTGACTTTC
CASSKATGANVLTF
>TRBJ2-7|TRBV5-1|.|many
TGCGCCAGCAGCTTGGGAGGCGAGTCCAACGAGCAGTACTTC
CASSLGGESNEQYF